This record covers a single TCR beta chain. Germline V gene lookup returns CDR1 SGHRS and CDR2 YFSETQ. With 5 bases clipped from V and 5 bases from J, the junction kept 12 bases outside the gene matches. The CDR3 totals 15 residues. Per sample, approximately 540 nanograms of biopsy DNA were TCRB immunosequenced. Clones were sequenced by immunoSEQ multiplex PCR, and TCRdb holds only the in-frame ones, with some missing. The sample yields approximately 7,400 clones, 70% to 75% seen once. The sample originates from a study of T cell repertoires in ileal Crohn's disease. Specified time point: neoterminal ileum biopsy at postoperative endoscopy, about 6 months after surgery.

The sequencing sample was made of ileal tissue. The J gene is TRBJ2-5, the V gene TRBV5-1; 7 bases are shared with TRBD1. This sequence was found in an adult with Crohn's disease. Written as DNA, the CDR3 is TGCGCCAGCAGTAATGGGGGCAGGGGGACGGAGACCCAGTACTTC. The encoded protein is CASSNGGRGTETQYF.